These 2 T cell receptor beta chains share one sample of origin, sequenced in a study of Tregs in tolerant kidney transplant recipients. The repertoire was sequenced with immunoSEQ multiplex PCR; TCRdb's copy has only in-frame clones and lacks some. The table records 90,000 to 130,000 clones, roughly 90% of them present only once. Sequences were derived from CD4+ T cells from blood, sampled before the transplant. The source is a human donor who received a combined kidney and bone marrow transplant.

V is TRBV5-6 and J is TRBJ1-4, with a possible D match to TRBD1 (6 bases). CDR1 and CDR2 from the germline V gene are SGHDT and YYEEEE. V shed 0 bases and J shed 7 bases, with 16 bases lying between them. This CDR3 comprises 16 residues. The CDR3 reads CASSLGGPMGVEKLFF. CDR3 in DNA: TGTGCCAGCAGCTTGGGGGGGCCCATGGGAGTTGAAAAACTGTTTTTT.

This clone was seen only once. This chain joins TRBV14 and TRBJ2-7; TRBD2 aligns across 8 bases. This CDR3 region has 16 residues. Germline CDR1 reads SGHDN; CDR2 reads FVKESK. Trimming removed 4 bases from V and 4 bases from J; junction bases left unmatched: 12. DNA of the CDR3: TGTGCCAGCAGCCGGGGCGGGGGGCGCCCCCTGTACGAGCAGTACTTC. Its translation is CASSRGGGRPLYEQYF.